The T cell receptor (beta chain) under discussion was sequenced for a study of blood T cell repertoires in COVID-19. Overall study context: There were acute and convalescent COVID-19 samples, and they came from the United States, Italy and Spain. PBMCs, B-cell-depleted T cells, or T cells provided the cDNA or gDNA that made up the material.

Patients from Seattle were sampled longitudinally, starting during active infection. Original analysis: Reference gene primer amplification yielded estimated nucleated cell counts. Libraries were prepared by immunoSEQ multiplex PCR; TCRdb keeps only in-frame clonotypes and omits some of them. V and J calls and clone size are as listed in that table; D and trimming were resolved from the DNA. Here the sample spans about 400,000 clones, roughly 90% being singletons. V lost 1 base and J 2 bases, leaving 6 bases between the germline ends. Germline CDR1 and CDR2: GTSNPN and SVGIG (reference sequence). The CDR3 spans 12 residues.

Sequenced: peripheral blood. The clonotype was recovered from a woman aged 60-75 years with COVID-19, enrolled during active disease. The rearrangement links TRBV30 to TRBJ2-7, with D perhaps matching TRBD2 (5 bases). Written as DNA, the CDR3 is TGTGCCTGGAGTGGCGGGCCCTACGAGCAGTACTTC. Protein sequence: CAWSGGPYEQYF.